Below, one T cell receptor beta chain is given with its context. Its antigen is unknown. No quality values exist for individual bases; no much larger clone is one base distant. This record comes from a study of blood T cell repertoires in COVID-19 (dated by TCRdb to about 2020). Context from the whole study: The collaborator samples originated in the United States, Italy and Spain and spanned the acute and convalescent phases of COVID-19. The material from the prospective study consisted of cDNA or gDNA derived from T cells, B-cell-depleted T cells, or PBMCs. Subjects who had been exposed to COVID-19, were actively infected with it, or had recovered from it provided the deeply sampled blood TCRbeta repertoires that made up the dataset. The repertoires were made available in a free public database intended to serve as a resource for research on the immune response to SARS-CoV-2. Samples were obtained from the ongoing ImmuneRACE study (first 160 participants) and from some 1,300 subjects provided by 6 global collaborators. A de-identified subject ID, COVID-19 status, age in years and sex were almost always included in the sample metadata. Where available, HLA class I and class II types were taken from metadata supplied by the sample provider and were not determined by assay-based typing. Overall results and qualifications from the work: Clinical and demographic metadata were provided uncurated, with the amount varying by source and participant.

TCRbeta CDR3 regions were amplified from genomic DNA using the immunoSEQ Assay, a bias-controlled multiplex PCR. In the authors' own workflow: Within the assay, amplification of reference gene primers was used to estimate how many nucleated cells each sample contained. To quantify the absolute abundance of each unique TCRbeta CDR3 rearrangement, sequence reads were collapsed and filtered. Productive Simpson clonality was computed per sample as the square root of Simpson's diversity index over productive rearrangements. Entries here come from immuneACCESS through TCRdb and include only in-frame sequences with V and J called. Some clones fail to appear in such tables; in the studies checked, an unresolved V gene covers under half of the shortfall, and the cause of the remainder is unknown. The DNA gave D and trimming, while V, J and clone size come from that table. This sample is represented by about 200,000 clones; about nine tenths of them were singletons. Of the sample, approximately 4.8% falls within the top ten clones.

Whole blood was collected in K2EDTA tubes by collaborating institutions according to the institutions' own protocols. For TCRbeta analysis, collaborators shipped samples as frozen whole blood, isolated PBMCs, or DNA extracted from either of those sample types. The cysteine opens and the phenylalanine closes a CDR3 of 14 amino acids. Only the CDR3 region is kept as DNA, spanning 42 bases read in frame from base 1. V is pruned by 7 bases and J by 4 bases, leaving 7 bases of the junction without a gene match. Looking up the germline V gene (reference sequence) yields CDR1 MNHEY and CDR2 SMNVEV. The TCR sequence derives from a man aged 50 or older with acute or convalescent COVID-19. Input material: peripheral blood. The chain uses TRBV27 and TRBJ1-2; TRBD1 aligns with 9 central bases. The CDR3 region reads CASKASGQGYGYTF. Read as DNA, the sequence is TGTGCCAGCAAAGCCTCGGGACAGGGCTATGGCTACACCTTC.